The present T cell receptor beta chain was sequenced within a study of identical twins. Study-wide points: Within monozygotic twins, out-of-frame TCR alpha sharing was underestimated by the models. Whereas memory repertoires showed no such difference, abundant cord blood beta clonotypes carried fewer insertions.

TCRdb reanalysed the 5' RACE reads using MiXCR and keeps one entry per CDR3 protein. The table lists some 760,000 distinct CDR3 sequences, over 15% of them singletons. The CDR3 sequence is 13 residues long. CDR1 and CDR2 (germline): SGHRS, YFSETQ. The germline V and J ends were trimmed by 4 bases and 6 bases, with 8 bases remaining between them. As for this clonotype: The target antigen is unknown.

The sample was also reused in another study, on T cells expressing NK-cell markers. That source notes: HCMV specificity of the expanded NKG2C+ T cell clones was not established.

The sequencing sample was made of PBMCs. The V call is TRBV5-1, the J call TRBJ1-6; D is unclear. This receptor was identified in a woman younger than 30 in good health. The DNA of the CDR3 is TGCGCCAGCAGCGGGCAAAGTAATTCACCCCTCCACTTT. This sequence encodes CASSGQSNSPLHF.